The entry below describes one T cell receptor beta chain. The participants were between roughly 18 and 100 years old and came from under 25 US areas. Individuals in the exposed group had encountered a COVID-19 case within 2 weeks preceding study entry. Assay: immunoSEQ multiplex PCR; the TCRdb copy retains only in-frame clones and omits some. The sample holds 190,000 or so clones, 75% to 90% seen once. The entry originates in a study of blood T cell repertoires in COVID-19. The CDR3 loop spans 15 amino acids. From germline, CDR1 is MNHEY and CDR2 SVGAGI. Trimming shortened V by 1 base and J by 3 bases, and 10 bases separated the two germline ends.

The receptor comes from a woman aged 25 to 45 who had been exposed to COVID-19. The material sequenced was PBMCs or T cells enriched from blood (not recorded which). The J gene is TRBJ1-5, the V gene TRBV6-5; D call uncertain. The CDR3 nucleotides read TGTGCCAGCAGTTACTTCCTGCGGTTCAATCAGCCCCAGCATTTT. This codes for CASSYFLRFNQPQHF.